This TCR beta chain stems from a study of PD-1 blockade in classical Hodgkin lymphoma. The CDR3 contains 12 residues. CDR1 is GTSNPN and CDR2 is SVGIG in the germline V gene (reference sequence). V lost 3 bases, J lost 7 bases, and 10 bases lay in between. Using immunoSEQ multiplex PCR, the repertoire was profiled, and TCRdb retains in-frame clones only, with some absent. The sample has about 85,000 clones, around 90% seen once; the top ten hold approximately 2.4%. Every single patient, without exception, relapsed after autologous stem cell transplantation, and brentuximab vedotin exposure varied. Sequenced here: peripheral blood mononuclear cells (PBMCs), sampled before the second cycle of nivolumab. The chain recombines TRBV30 with TRBJ1-5; maybe TRBD1 (6 bases). This clonotype was obtained from a human donor with classical Hodgkin lymphoma. CDR3 coding DNA: TGTGCCTGGAGGCAGGGGAAACAGCCCCAGCATTTT. It codes for CAWRQGKQPQHF.